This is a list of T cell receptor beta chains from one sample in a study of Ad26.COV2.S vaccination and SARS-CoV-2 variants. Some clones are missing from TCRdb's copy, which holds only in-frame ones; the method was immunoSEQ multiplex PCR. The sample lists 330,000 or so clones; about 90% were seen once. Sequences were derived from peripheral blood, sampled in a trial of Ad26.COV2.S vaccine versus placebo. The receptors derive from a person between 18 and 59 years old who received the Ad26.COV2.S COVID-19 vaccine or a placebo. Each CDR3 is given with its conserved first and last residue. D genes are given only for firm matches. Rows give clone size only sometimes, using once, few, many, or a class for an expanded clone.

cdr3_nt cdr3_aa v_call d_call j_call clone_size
TGTGCCAGCACGAGGAAGGGTGGGGACACTGAAGCTTTCTTT CASTRKGGDTEAFF TRBV6-5 NA TRBJ1-1 NA
TGTGCCAGCAGCTTAGGAGGACAGGGATCCTACGAGCAGTACTTC CASSLGGQGSYEQYF TRBV13 TRBD1 TRBJ2-7 NA
TGTGCCAGCAAGGTTGGGCCCGAATTAGGCGGGGCCAACGTCCTGACTTTC CASKVGPELGGANVLTF TRBV2 NA TRBJ2-6 NA
TGTGCCAGCAGCGCCTCACAGGGGAACTATGGCTACACCTTC CASSASQGNYGYTF TRBV7-2 TRBD1 TRBJ1-2 NA
TGTGCCATCAGTGCAGGGGAGACGCAGTATTTT CAISAGETQYF TRBV10-3 NA TRBJ2-3 NA
TGTGCCAGTACTCTTTCGACCCAACCCAGCAATCAGCCCCAGCATTTT CASTLSTQPSNQPQHF TRBV19 NA TRBJ1-5 NA
TGTGCCAGCAGCCCTTTAAAACGACAGGAGAGAGAGACCCAGTACTTC CASSPLKRQERETQYF TRBV11-2 NA TRBJ2-5 NA
TGTGCCAGCAGCGAGCCCCTAGGGGACAGGGTTGAGGGCTACACCTTC CASSEPLGDRVEGYTF TRBV9 TRBD1 TRBJ1-2 NA
TGTGCCAGCAGCCAAAGCCGGGACAGGGCGCAGACCCAGTACTTC CASSQSRDRAQTQYF TRBV4-2 TRBD1 TRBJ2-5 NA
TGTGCCAGCAGTCCGGGACTAGCGGGGGGGCCGGGCAGGGAGACCCAGTACTTC CASSPGLAGGPGRETQYF TRBV6-2/TRBV6-3 TRBD2 TRBJ2-5 NA
TGTGCCAGCAGCTTAGCGGTAGGGATCACCTACAATGAGCAGTTCTTC CASSLAVGITYNEQFF TRBV7-2 NA TRBJ2-1 NA
TGTGCCAGCAGCCTACCCCCTCTAGCGGGTACCGGAGATGAGCAGTTCTTC CASSLPPLAGTGDEQFF TRBV3-1/TRBV3-2 TRBD2 TRBJ2-1 NA
TGTGCCAGCTCACCACCGGGGTCAGATACGCAGTATTTT CASSPPGSDTQYF TRBV18 NA TRBJ2-3 NA
TGCGCCAGCAGCCAAGGATGGGGGGATCGGAGCTATGGCTACACCTTC CASSQGWGDRSYGYTF TRBV4-1 NA TRBJ1-2 NA
TGTGCCAGCAGTTTTCTGATGAACACTGAAGCTTTCTTT CASSFLMNTEAFF TRBV12-3/TRBV12-4 NA TRBJ1-1 NA
TGCGCCAGCCAGAGACAGGGGGGCACAGATACGCAGTATTTT CASQRQGGTDTQYF TRBV5-1 TRBD1 TRBJ2-3 NA
TGTGCCAGCAGTGGCCTAGAGGATACGCAGTATTTT CASSGLEDTQYF TRBV2 NA TRBJ2-3 NA
TGTGCCAGCAGGGCGGACAGTTCTCACACTGAAGCTTTCTTT CASRADSSHTEAFF TRBV27 NA TRBJ1-1 NA
TGCGCCAGCAGCCAAGTAAGCGGGGGTAGGGGTAATTCACCCCTCCACTTT CASSQVSGGRGNSPLHF TRBV4-3 NA TRBJ1-6 NA
TGTGCCTGGAGTGTAACGCAGGGGATGTACTATGGCTACACCTTC CAWSVTQGMYYGYTF TRBV30 NA TRBJ1-2 NA
TGTGCCAGCAGTCCCCCTTTGGGCAGGGGGAGCTCACCCCTCCACTTT CASSPPLGRGSSPLHF TRBV6-2/TRBV6-3 TRBD1 TRBJ1-6 NA
TGTGCCAGTACGGACAGGGAGAGATTTTATGGCTACACCTTC CASTDRERFYGYTF TRBV19 TRBD1 TRBJ1-2 NA
TGTGCCAGTAGTAGAACAGGGGGCGCAGGAAAACTGTTTTTT CASSRTGGAGKLFF TRBV19 TRBD1 TRBJ1-4 NA
TGCAGCGCGGTGGGGCGGCTTACCTACGAGCAGTACTTC CSAVGRLTYEQYF TRBV29-1 NA TRBJ2-7 NA
TGTGCCAGCAGCGGGTTGAACACTGAAGCTTTCTTT CASSGLNTEAFF TRBV9 NA TRBJ1-1 NA
TGTGCAAGTCGCTATCGGAGGACAGCCGAAGCTTTCTTT CASRYRRTAEAFF TRBV12-2 NA TRBJ1-1 NA
TGTGCCTGGGGACTAGGCTACGGCCAGCGTGAGCAGTTCTTC CAWGLGYGQREQFF TRBV30 TRBD2 TRBJ2-1 NA
TGTGCCAGCCGTCCCTCGGGGCAAGATAGCAATCAGCCCCAGCATTTT CASRPSGQDSNQPQHF TRBV6-6 NA TRBJ1-5 NA
TGTGCCAGCAGTCAGGACGGAACCTATGGCTACACCTTC CASSQDGTYGYTF TRBV6-5 NA TRBJ1-2 NA
TGTGCCAGCGAGGGGTGGGACAGGGGCAATCAGCCCCAGCATTTT CASEGWDRGNQPQHF TRBV28 TRBD1 TRBJ1-5 few
TGTGCCAGCAGCTTGGCTAGCGGCTTCGACGAGCAGTACTTC CASSLASGFDEQYF TRBV5-5 TRBD2 TRBJ2-7 few
TGTGCCAGCAGTCCTACCTTGGACAGGAGGAAACTCTTT CASSPTLDRRKLF TRBV27 TRBD1 TRBJ1-1 NA
TGTGCCAGTAGTGAGTCGATATACTATGGCTACACCTTC CASSESIYYGYTF TRBV19 NA TRBJ1-2 NA
TGCAGCGTTGCCGGGGGGGAGAGGGACACTGAAGCTTTCTTT CSVAGGERDTEAFF TRBV29-1 NA TRBJ1-1 NA
TGTGCCAGCAGTGAAAGTTTGACAGGTCCGGACGGTGGCTACACCTTC CASSESLTGPDGGYTF TRBV6-1 NA TRBJ1-2 NA
TGTGCCAGCAGCCCGCGGACTACAGCGGAGGTGAAGCAGTTCTTC CASSPRTTAEVKQFF TRBV3-1/TRBV3-2 NA TRBJ2-1 NA
TGTGCCAGCAGTTACAGATTTAGCACAGATACGCAGTATTTT CASSYRFSTDTQYF TRBV9 NA TRBJ2-3 NA
TGTGCCAGCAGTTACGGCGGGTTTGGCTATGGCTACACCTTC CASSYGGFGYGYTF TRBV6-2/TRBV6-3 NA TRBJ1-2 NA
TGTGCCAGCAGCTCATTAACCGCATCTGAAGCTTTCTTT CASSSLTASEAFF TRBV7-9 NA TRBJ1-1 NA
TGTGCCATCACTAAGGGTGAAGCTAACTATGGCTACACCTTC CAITKGEANYGYTF TRBV10-3 NA TRBJ1-2 NA
TGTGCCAGCAGCACGACAGGGCCTCTCGATAGCTACACCTTC CASSTTGPLDSYTF TRBV9 TRBD1 TRBJ1-2 NA
TGTGCCAGCAGCTTGCGAGGTCCGTTGAACACTGAAGCTTTCTTT CASSLRGPLNTEAFF TRBV7-9 NA TRBJ1-1 NA
TGTGCCAGCGCCAGGGACATAAATTCACCCCTCCACTTT CASARDINSPLHF TRBV9 NA TRBJ1-6 NA